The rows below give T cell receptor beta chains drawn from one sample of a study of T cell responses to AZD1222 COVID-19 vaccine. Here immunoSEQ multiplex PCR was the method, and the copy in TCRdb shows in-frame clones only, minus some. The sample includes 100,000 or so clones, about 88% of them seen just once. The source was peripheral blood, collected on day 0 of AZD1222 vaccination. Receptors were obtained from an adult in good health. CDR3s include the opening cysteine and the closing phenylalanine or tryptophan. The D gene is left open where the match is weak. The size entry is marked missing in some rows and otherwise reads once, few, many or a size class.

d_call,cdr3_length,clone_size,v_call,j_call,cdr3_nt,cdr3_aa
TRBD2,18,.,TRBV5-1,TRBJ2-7,TGCGCCAGCAGCTTGGAAGGTTCTAGCGGCTTAGGGAGCCCCGAGCAGTACTTC,CASSLEGSSGLGSPEQYF
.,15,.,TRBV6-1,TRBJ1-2,TGTGCCAGCAGTGAGCAGTCGTCTGGGGGCTATGGCTACACCTTC,CASSEQSSGGYGYTF
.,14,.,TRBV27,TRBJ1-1,TGTGCCAGCAGTCGACTCGGGATGAACACTGAAGCTTTCTTT,CASSRLGMNTEAFF
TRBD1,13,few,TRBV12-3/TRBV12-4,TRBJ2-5,TGTGCCAGCTCCCGACAGGGGGGGGAGACCCAGTACTTC,CASSRQGGETQYF
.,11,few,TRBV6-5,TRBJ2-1,TGTGCCAGCACCCCGAGGGGAGGGCAGTTCTTC,CASTPRGGQFF
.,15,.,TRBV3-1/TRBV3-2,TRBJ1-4,TGTGCCAGCAGCCAAGATTCCGGGGTTGGTGAAAAACTGTTTTTT,CASSQDSGVGEKLFF
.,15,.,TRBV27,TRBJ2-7,TGTGCCAGCAGCGAATTCCGGGACGACGCCTACGAGCAGTACTTC,CASSEFRDDAYEQYF
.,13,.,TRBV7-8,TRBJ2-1,TGTGCCAGCAGCTTAGAGGGGTTTAATGAGCAGTTCTTC,CASSLEGFNEQFF
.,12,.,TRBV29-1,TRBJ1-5,TGCAGCGCCTCAGGGGCAAATCAGCCCCAGCATTTT,CSASGANQPQHF
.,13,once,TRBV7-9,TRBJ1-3,TGTGCCAGCATCGAGATCTCTGGAAACACCATATATTTT,CASIEISGNTIYF
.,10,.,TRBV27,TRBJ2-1,TGTGCCAGCAGCCCCAATGAGCAGTTCTTC,CASSPNEQFF
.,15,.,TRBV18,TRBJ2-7,TGTGCCAGCTCAATGCTAGGAGTTAGCGACTACGAGCAGTACTTC,CASSMLGVSDYEQYF
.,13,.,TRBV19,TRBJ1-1,TGTGCCAGTAGGAACACACAGGACACTGAAGCTTTCTTT,CASRNTQDTEAFF
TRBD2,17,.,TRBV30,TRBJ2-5,TGTGCCTGGAGCCTCGGTGGAGCGGGAGGGTTGGAAGAGACCCAGTACTTC,CAWSLGGAGGLEETQYF
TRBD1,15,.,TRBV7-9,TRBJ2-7,TGTGCCAGCAGCCGAGGCGGGACAGGGGACTACGAGCAGTACTTC,CASSRGGTGDYEQYF
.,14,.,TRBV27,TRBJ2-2,TGTGCCAGCAGTCCCAGGACATGGCCCGGGGAGCTGTTTTTT,CASSPRTWPGELFF
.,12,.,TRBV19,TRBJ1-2,TGTGCCAGTCAACAGATAAGCTATGGCTACACCTTC,CASQQISYGYTF
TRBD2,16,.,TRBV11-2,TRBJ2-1,TGTGCCAGCAGCTTATTGGCTAGCGGGAGGGGAGCTGAGCAGTTCTTC,CASSLLASGRGAEQFF
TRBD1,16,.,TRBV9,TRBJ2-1,TGTGCCAGCAGAGAGCCCGGGACAGGCGCAAACAATGAGCAGTTCTTC,CASREPGTGANNEQFF
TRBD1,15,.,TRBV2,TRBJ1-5,TGTGCCAGCCTATTCGACAGGGGTGGCAATCAGCCCCAGCATTTT,CASLFDRGGNQPQHF
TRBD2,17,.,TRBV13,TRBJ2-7,TGTGCCAGCAGCTTATGTAGCGGGAGGGCTGTTTACTACGAGCAGTACTTC,CASSLCSGRAVYYEQYF
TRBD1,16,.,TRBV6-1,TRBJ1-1,TGTGCCAGCAGTGAAGAGGAGGGCAGGGGACAGCTTGAAGCTTTCTTT,CASSEEEGRGQLEAFF
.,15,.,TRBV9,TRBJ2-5,TGTGCCAGCAGCGTAGCCCCGGATCCCCAAGAGACCCAGTACTTC,CASSVAPDPQETQYF
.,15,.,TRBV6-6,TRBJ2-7,TGTGCCAGCAGCCTTCGCGGAGTCCGCTCCTACGAGCAGTACTTC,CASSLRGVRSYEQYF
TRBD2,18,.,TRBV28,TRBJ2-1,TGTGCCAGCAGGCCACCCGGACTAGCGGGTGCCTCCTACAATGAGCAGTTCTTC,CASRPPGLAGASYNEQFF